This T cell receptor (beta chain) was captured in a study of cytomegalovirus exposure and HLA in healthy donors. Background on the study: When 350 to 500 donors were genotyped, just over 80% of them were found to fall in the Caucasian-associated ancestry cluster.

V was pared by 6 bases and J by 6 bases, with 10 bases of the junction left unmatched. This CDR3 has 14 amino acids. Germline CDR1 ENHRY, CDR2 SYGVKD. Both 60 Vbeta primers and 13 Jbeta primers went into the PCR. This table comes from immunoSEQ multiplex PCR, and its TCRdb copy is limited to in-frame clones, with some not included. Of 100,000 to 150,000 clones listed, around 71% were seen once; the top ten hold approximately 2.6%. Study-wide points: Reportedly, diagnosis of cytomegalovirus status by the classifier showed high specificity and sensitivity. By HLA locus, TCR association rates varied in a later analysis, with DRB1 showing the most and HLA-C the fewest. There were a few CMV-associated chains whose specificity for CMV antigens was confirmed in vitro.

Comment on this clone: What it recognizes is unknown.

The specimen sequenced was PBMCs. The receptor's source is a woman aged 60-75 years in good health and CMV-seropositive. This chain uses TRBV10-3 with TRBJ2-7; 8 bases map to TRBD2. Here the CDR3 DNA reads TGTGCCATCAGGCCTTCGGGACTAGTGGGCGAGCAGTACTTC. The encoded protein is CAIRPSGLVGEQYF.